A single sample is the source of the 22 T cell receptor beta chains below, sequenced in a study of T cell repertoires in cytomegalovirus infection. In TCRdb, the reads were re-called with MiXCR into one record per CDR3 protein. The table lists more than 250,000 distinct CDR3 sequences, around 25% of them singletons, with 10% to 15% in the top ten. Their antigen targets remain unknown. The sample was cultured PBMCs, taken from culture after CMV antigen stimulation. The source is a human donor in good health (CMV status not recorded). Some clones in this sample may be carry-over from other donors' samples.

The J gene is TRBJ2-3, the V gene TRBV27; D remains ambiguous. This CDR3 region has 14 residues. The V end lost 7 bases, the J end lost 6 bases, and 17 bases lay between the germline ends. Germline V gene data show CDR1 as MNHEY and CDR2 as SMNVEV (reference sequence). This chain's CDR3 is CASTHVPLGDTQYF. In nucleotides, the CDR3 is TGTGCCAGCACCCACGTACCTCTAGGTGATACGCAGTATTTT.

The gene calls are TRBV25-1 and TRBJ2-1; 14 nucleotides match TRBD2. The V and J ends lost 5 bases and 8 bases, in that order; junction bases with no gene match: 5. This CDR3 region has 15 residues. Germline V gives CDR1 MGHDK, CDR2 SYGVNS. The DNA for the CDR3 is TGTGCCAGCAGTAAACAGGGACTAGCGGGAGATGAGCAGTTCTTC. Translating it yields CASSKQGLAGDEQFF.

This clonotype has just a few counts. This chain joins TRBV5-1 and TRBJ2-5; D is unresolved. The length of the CDR3 is 13 residues. V was cut by 5 bases and J by 6 bases, with 14 bases left in between. From germline, CDR1 is SGHRS and CDR2 YFSETQ. The chain's CDR3 is CASRLREVKTQYF. In DNA form, the CDR3 reads TGCGCCAGCAGACTTCGTGAGGTGAAGACCCAGTACTTC.

This clonotype appeared many times. The chain is built from TRBV11-1 and TRBJ2-3; 12 nucleotides line up with TRBD2. The CDR3 spans 18 residues. The germline V gene encodes CDR1 SGHAT and CDR2 FQDESV (reference sequence). Trimming at V came to 5 bases and at J to 2 bases, leaving 11 bases not matched to a gene. The CDR3 DNA sequence: TGTGCCAGCAGCCCGGGACTAGCGGGTTTCCTGCCCACAGATACGCAGTATTTT. Translated, it gives CASSPGLAGFLPTDTQYF. The full variable domain, rest sourced from reference TRBV11-1 and TRBJ2-3, is EAEVAQSPRYKITEKSQAVAFWCDPISGHATLYWYRQILGQGPELLVQFQDESVVDDSQLPKDRFSAERLKGVDSTLKIQPAELGDSAMYLCASSPGLAGFLPTDTQYFGPGTRLTVL.

J is TRBJ2-3 and V is TRBV7-9; the D gene is possibly TRBD2 (6 bases). Trimming removed 0 bases from V and 5 bases from J, with 12 bases in between. The germline V gene encodes CDR1 SEHNR and CDR2 FQNEAQ (reference sequence). The length of the CDR3 is 15 residues. The CDR3: CASSLAGRDGDTQYF. CDR3 in DNA: TGTGCCAGCAGCTTAGCGGGGCGGGACGGAGATACGCAGTATTTT.

This chain uses TRBV12-3 or TRBV12-4 with TRBJ2-5; possibly TRBD2 for D (6 bases). CDR3 length equals 17 residues. V shed 7 bases and J shed 3 bases, with 24 bases lying between them. The CDR3: CASTSRKQPGTEETQYF. CDR3 nucleotide sequence: TGTGCCAGCACCTCCCGGAAACAGCCGGGGACTGAAGAGACCCAGTACTTC.

This clonotype was recorded at least ten times. V and J are TRBV7-9 and TRBJ1-1; TRBD1 is a possible D gene (6 bases). CDR3 length: 13 amino acids. From germline, CDR1 is SEHNR and CDR2 FQNEAQ (reference sequence). The ends were cut back, 7 bases at V and 1 base at J, with 10 bases in the middle. In nucleotides, the CDR3 is TGTGCCAGCACCCTACAGGGGAACACTGAAGCTTTCTTT. Translating gives CASTLQGNTEAFF.

The genes are TRBV30 and TRBJ1-1, with unresolved D. The CDR3 loop spans 14 amino acids. The germline gives CDR1 GTSNPN, CDR2 SVGIG (reference sequence). Trimming pared 4 bases from V and 1 base from J, leaving 13 bases between. CDR3 nucleotide sequence: TGTGCCTGGAATCTCGGTCAGCCGAACACTGAAGCTTTCTTT. Protein sequence: CAWNLGQPNTEAFF.

This chain's CDR3 is CASSPRQGTYNEQFF. The CDR3 DNA reads as TGTGCCAGCAGCCCCCGACAAGGGACGTACAATGAGCAGTTCTTC. The gene calls are TRBV9 and TRBJ2-1, with D perhaps matching TRBD1 or TRBD2 (5 bases each). CDR1 is SGDLS, CDR2 YYNGEE, per germline. The CDR3 is 15 amino acids. Trimming removed 4 bases at V and 4 bases at J, with 15 bases between.

The rearrangement joins TRBV12-3 or TRBV12-4 to TRBJ2-5; D perhaps matches TRBD1 (5 bases). Trimming removed 5 bases at V and 2 bases at J, with 21 bases between. There are 17 residues in the CDR3. The CDR3 nucleotides are TGTGCCAGCAGTCCTGATTGGGGTCGACAGTTACAAGAGACCCAGTACTTC. This gives the protein CASSPDWGRQLQETQYF.

The V and J genes are TRBV19 and TRBJ2-2, with 10 bases matching TRBD1. CDR1 is LNHDA, CDR2 SQIVND, per germline (reference sequence). V lost 6 bases to trimming and J lost 6 bases; unmatched junction nucleotides: 7. The CDR3 covers 15 residues. The CDR3 bases are TGTGCCAGTAGATCAAGGACAGGGGGGGCCGGGGAGCTGTTTTTT. Translated: CASRSRTGGAGELFF.

This clonotype came up a few times. The chain carries TRBV6-2 or TRBV6-3 and TRBJ2-7; TRBD2 matches 14 bases. V lost 2 bases and J lost 4; bases outside the gene matches: 10. CDR3 length equals 18 residues. CDR1 and CDR2 from the germline V gene are MNHEY and SVGEGT. For the CDR3, the DNA is TGTGCCAGCAGTTACACCTTGGGACTAGCGGGAGCCAGGTACGAGCAGTACTTC. Its translation is CASSYTLGLAGARYEQYF.

This sequence joins TRBV27 and TRBJ2-1, with TRBD2 matching over 7 bases. Trimming took 4 bases from V and 8 from J; bases not matched to a gene: 8. Germline lookup yields CDR1 MNHEY and CDR2 SMNVEV (reference sequence). This CDR3 contains 14 residues. The CDR3: CASSYRTSLDEQFF. The CDR3 bases are TGTGCCAGCAGTTATCGGACTAGTCTAGATGAGCAGTTCTTC.

This clonotype was detected only a few times. The chain links TRBV4-1 to TRBJ1-1; no clear D gene. CDR1 and CDR2 (germline): MGHRA, YSYEKL. The CDR3 contains 16 residues. Trimming cost V 0 bases and J 0 bases, with 11 bases left between them. The chain's CDR3 is CASSQDASSMNTEAFF. In DNA form, the CDR3 reads TGCGCCAGCAGCCAAGATGCTTCCAGTATGAACACTGAAGCTTTCTTT.

This clonotype was counted many times. This sequence joins TRBV7-9 and TRBJ2-7; a weak D match, TRBD1 (6 bases). Per the germline V gene, CDR1 is SEHNR and CDR2 is FQNEAQ (reference sequence). Trimming cost V 8 bases and J 7 bases, with 15 bases left between them. This CDR3 region has 12 residues. The CDR3 coding sequence is TGTGCCAGCGGGGACCACGGGACAGAGCAGTACGTC. Encoded protein: CASGDHGTEQYV.

This clonotype has only a few counts. The chain combines TRBV5-1 with TRBJ2-2; 10 nucleotides line up with TRBD2. CDR1 is SGHRS and CDR2 is YFSETQ in the germline V gene. V was clipped by 5 bases and J by 5 bases; unmatched bases: 6. The CDR3 extends over 15 amino acids. CDR3 loop: CASRAGTSATGELFF. The CDR3 coding sequence is TGCGCCAGCAGGGCCGGGACTAGCGCGACCGGGGAGCTGTTTTTT.

Ten or more counts support this clonotype. The CDR3: CASSLNTGSLYGYTF. In DNA form, the CDR3 reads TGTGCCAGCAGCTTAAACACAGGGTCGCTATATGGCTACACCTTC. The rearrangement joins TRBV11-2 to TRBJ1-2, with TRBD1 as a possible D gene (6 bases). V was cut by 2 bases and J by 5 bases, with 15 bases left in between. The CDR3 has 15 residues. Germline CDR1 and CDR2: SGHAT and FQNNGV.

This clonotype was counted between two and nine times. The CDR3, as DNA: TGTGCCAGCAGCGTCCGGGACAGGGGGCGAGGTGATACGCAGTATTTT. It encodes CASSVRDRGRGDTQYF. This chain connects TRBV7-9 to TRBJ2-3; 12 bases match TRBD1. V dropped 5 bases and J dropped 6; count of bases not matched to a gene: 9. This CDR3 region has 16 residues. Germline V lookup: CDR1 SEHNR, CDR2 FQNEAQ (reference sequence).

This clonotype was counted only a few times. The chain uses TRBV5-6 and TRBJ2-7; 11 bases are shared with TRBD2. Germline trimming cut 4 bases from V and 3 bases from J; bases unmatched to any gene: 6. CDR1 is SGHDT and CDR2 is YYEEEE in the germline V gene. This CDR3 is 15 amino acids long. As DNA, the CDR3 is TGTGCCAGCAGCCCGGGGACTAGCGGAATCTACGAGCAGTACGTC. This sequence encodes CASSPGTSGIYEQYV.

This clonotype was detected many times. The gene calls are TRBV7-2 and TRBJ2-3; D gene unclear. Between the trimmed V and J ends, which lost 6 bases and 5 bases, there was a span of 12 bases. Germline CDR1 is SGHTA and CDR2 is FQGNSA. The CDR3 sequence is 13 residues long. The CDR3 DNA reads TGTGCCAGCAGAAGAGGAGCAGGAGATACGCAGTATTTT. Translation: CASRRGAGDTQYF.

The rearrangement joins TRBV2 to TRBJ2-3, with a weak D call TRBD1 (6 bases). This CDR3 has 12 residues. Trimming took off 6 bases at V and 7 bases at J, with 11 bases between the two ends. CDR1 SNHLY and CDR2 FYNNEI come from the germline V gene. The DNA of the CDR3 is TGTGCCAGCAGCCCCCAGGGGTATACGCAGTATTTT. Translating gives CASSPQGYTQYF.

V is TRBV20-1 and J is TRBJ2-1; D not certain. V lost 4 bases, J lost 0 bases, and 10 bases lay in between. This CDR3 has 14 amino acids. Germline V gene lookup returns CDR1 DFQATT and CDR2 SNEGSKA (reference sequence). CDR3 residues: CSAIGASSYNEQFF. The CDR3 nucleotides read TGCAGTGCTATAGGAGCGAGCTCCTACAATGAGCAGTTCTTC.